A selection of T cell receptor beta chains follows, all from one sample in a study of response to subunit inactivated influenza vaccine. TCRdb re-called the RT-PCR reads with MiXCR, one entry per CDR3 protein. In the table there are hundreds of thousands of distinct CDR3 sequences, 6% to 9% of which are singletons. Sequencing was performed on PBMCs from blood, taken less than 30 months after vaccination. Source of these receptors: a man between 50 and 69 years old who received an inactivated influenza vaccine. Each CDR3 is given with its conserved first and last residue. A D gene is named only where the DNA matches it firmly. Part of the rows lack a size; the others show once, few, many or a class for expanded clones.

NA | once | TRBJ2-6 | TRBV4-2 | CASSQEVVGANVLTF | TGTGCCAGCAGCCAAGAGGTAGTTGGGGCCAACGTCCTGACTTTC
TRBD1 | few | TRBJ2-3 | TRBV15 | CATSRDGTASDTQYF | TGTGCCACCAGCAGAGACGGGACAGCTTCCGATACGCAGTATTTT
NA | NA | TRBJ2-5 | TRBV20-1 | CSARSRHIFQETQYF | TGCAGTGCTAGATCTCGGCACATTTTCCAAGAGACCCAGTACTTC
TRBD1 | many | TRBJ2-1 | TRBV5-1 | CASGMGTGVNEQFF | TGCGCCAGTGGCATGGGGACAGGCGTCAATGAGCAGTTCTTC
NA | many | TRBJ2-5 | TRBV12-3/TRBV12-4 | CASSRGRAETQYF | TGTGCCAGCAGTCGAGGGCGCGCAGAGACCCAGTACTTC
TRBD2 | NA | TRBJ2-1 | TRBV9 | CASSFTSDEQFF | TGTGCCAGCAGCTTTACTAGCGATGAGCAGTTCTTC
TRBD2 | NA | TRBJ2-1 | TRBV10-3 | CAISGVGGGSYNEQFF | TGTGCCATCAGTGGGGTCGGGGGGGGCTCCTACAATGAGCAGTTCTTC
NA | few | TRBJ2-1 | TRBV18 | CASSPTAGNNEQFF | TGTGCCAGCTCACCAACGGCAGGGAACAATGAGCAGTTCTTC
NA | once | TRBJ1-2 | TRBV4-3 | CASSQEGNRYNVGYTF | TGCGCCAGCAGCCAGGAGGGTAATCGGTATAATGTGGGCTACACCTTC
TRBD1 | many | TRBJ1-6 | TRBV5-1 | CASSGGQGLNSPLHF | TGCGCCAGCAGCGGAGGACAGGGGCTCAATTCACCCCTCCACTTT
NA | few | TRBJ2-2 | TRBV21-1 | CASSTAGTPKNTGELFF | TGTGCCAGCAGCACAGCCGGGACACCCAAGAACACCGGGGAGCTGTTTTTT
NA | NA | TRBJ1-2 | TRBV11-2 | CASSSLRRAKTYGYTF | TGTGCCAGCAGCTCCCTTCGGCGCGCGAAGACCTATGGCTACACCTTC
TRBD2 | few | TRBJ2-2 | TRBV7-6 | CASSLGPSGNSGELFF | TGTGCCAGCAGCTTAGGGCCTAGCGGGAATAGCGGGGAGCTGTTTTTT
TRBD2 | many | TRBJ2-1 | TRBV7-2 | CASSSLSGAYNEQFF | TGTGCCAGCAGCTCCCTCAGCGGGGCCTACAATGAGCAGTTCTTC
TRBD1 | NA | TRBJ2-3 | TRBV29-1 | CSVRTGGTQYF | TGCAGCGTTCGGACAGGGGGTACGCAGTATTTT
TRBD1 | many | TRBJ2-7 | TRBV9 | CASSARQGAVYEQYF | TGTGCCAGCAGCGCAAGACAGGGGGCGGTCTACGAGCAGTACTTC
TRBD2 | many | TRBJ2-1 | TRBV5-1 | CASSSGTSGRGFMNEQFF | TGCGCCAGCAGCTCCGGGACTAGCGGGAGGGGGTTTATGAATGAGCAGTTCTTC
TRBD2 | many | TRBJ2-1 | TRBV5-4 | CASSSIAGLWFF | TGTGCCAGCAGCTCCATAGCGGGGTTATGGTTCTTC
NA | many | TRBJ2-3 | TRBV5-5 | CASSSFTGTDHTDTQYF | TGTGCCAGCAGCTCTTTCACCGGGACGGACCACACAGATACGCAGTATTTT
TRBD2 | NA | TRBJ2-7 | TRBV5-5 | CASSLVFRLAAGEFEQYF | TGTGCCAGCAGCTTAGTTTTTCGGCTTGCAGCGGGAGAATTCGAGCAGTACTTC
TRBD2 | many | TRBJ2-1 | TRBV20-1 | CSASRRASGYYNEQFF | TGCAGTGCTAGTCGTAGGGCTAGCGGATACTACAATGAGCAGTTCTTC
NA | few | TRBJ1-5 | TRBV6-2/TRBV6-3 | CASSLRTDQPQHF | TGTGCCAGCAGTCTAAGGACAGATCAGCCCCAGCATTTT
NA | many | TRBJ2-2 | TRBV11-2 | CASSLAVGELFF | TGTGCCAGCAGCTTAGCTGTCGGGGAGCTGTTTTTT
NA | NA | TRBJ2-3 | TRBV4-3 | CASSQDPGTDTQYF | TGCGCCAGCAGCCAAGACCCAGGCACAGATACGCAGTATTTT
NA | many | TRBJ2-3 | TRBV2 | CASSTGLTDTQYF | TGTGCCAGCAGTACTGGGCTCACAGATACGCAGTATTTT
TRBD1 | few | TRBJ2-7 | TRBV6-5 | CASRDRVGEQYF | TGTGCCAGCAGAGACAGGGTAGGCGAGCAGTACTTC
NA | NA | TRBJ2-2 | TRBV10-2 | CASSVLVSGELFF | TGCGCCAGCAGTGTGTTAGTGTCCGGGGAGCTGTTTTTT
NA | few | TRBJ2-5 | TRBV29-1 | CSVASQGLKTQYF | TGCAGCGTTGCCTCCCAGGGGTTAAAGACCCAGTACTTC
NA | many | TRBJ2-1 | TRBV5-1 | CASSLEGSQYNEQFF | TGCGCCAGCAGCTTGGAGGGGTCGCAATACAATGAGCAGTTCTTC
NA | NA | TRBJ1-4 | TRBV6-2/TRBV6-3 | CASSGRREKLFF | TGTGCCAGCAGTGGGCGGAGGGAAAAACTGTTTTTT
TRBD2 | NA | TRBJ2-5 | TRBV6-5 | CASSYYTSGVETQYF | TGTGCCAGCAGTTACTATACTAGCGGGGTGGAGACCCAGTACTTC
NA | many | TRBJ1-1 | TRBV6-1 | CASSRLLNTEAFF | TGTGCCAGCAGCCGGCTTTTGAACACTGAAGCTTTCTTT
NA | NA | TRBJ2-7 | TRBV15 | CATSRGSLGSYEQYF | TGTGCCACCAGCAGGGGCTCCTTGGGCTCCTACGAGCAGTACTTC
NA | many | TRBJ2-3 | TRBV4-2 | CASSQGARTDTQYF | TGTGCCAGCAGCCAAGGCGCCCGCACAGATACGCAGTATTTT
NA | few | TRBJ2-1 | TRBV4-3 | CASSQTGQSSYNEQFF | TGCGCCAGCAGCCAAACCGGACAGAGCTCCTACAATGAGCAGTTCTTC
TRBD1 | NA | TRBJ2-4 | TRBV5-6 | CASSFGQGFVISKNIQYF | TGTGCCAGCAGCTTCGGACAGGGGTTCGTAATCAGCAAAAACATTCAGTACTTC
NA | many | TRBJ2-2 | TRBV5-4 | CASSRPDTGELFF | TGTGCCAGCAGCCGCCCGGACACCGGGGAGCTGTTTTTT
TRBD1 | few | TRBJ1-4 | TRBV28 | CASSLYRGAPNEKLFF | TGTGCCAGCAGTTTATACAGGGGGGCGCCTAATGAAAAACTGTTTTTT
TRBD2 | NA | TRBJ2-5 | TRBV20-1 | CSATAGGVNQETQYF | TGCAGTGCGACGGCGGGAGGAGTCAACCAAGAGACCCAGTACTTC
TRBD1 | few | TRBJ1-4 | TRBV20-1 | CSALDRGNEKLFF | TGCAGTGCCCTGGACAGGGGTAATGAAAAACTGTTTTTT
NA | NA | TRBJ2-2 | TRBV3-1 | CASSHRGASNTGELFF | TGTGCCAGCAGCCACAGGGGGGCTTCGAACACCGGGGAGCTGTTTTTT
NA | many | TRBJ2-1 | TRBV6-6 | CASSSIQWEQFF | TGTGCCAGCAGTTCAATACAATGGGAGCAGTTCTTC
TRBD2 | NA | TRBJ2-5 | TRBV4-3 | CASSQEREDYQETQYF | TGCGCCAGCAGCCAAGAGCGGGAGGACTACCAAGAGACCCAGTACTTC
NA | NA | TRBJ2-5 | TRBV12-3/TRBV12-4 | CASSITETQYF | TGTGCCAGCAGTATTACGGAGACCCAGTACTTC
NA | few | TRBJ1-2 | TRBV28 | CASTLTGGSVGYTF | TGTGCCAGCACCCTAACTGGGGGGTCGGTTGGCTACACCTTC